These T cell receptor beta chains were read from a single sample in a study of blood T cell repertoires in COVID-19. Using immunoSEQ multiplex PCR, the repertoire was profiled, and TCRdb retains in-frame clones only, with some absent. The sample holds fewer than 200,000 clones, approximately 82% seen once. Input material: peripheral blood. The receptors stem from a woman older than 75 with acute or convalescent COVID-19. The CDR3 runs from the conserved cysteine through the conserved F or W. Each record gives: D gene, J gene, V gene, clone size, CDR3 protein, CDR3 DNA. D genes are given only for firm matches. Clone size is not always given. Where it is, it says once, few, many or a class for expanded clones.

D: NA; J: TRBJ2-1; V: TRBV3-1/TRBV3-2; size: NA; CDR3: CASSQVGNEQFF; DNA: TGTGCCAGCAGCCAAGTCGGGAATGAGCAGTTCTTC
D: NA; J: TRBJ1-2; V: TRBV6-2/TRBV6-3; size: few; CDR3: CASSYPVGAGGYGYTF; DNA: TGTGCCAGCAGTTACCCGGTGGGCGCGGGCGGCTATGGCTACACCTTC
D: NA; J: TRBJ1-1; V: TRBV19; size: NA; CDR3: CASSSGGNTEAFF; DNA: TGTGCCAGTAGTAGCGGGGGGAACACTGAAGCTTTCTTT
D: NA; J: TRBJ2-7; V: TRBV14; size: NA; CDR3: CASSQANKPNYEQYF; DNA: TGTGCCAGCAGCCAAGCGAACAAACCCAACTACGAGCAGTACTTC
D: TRBD2; J: TRBJ2-3; V: TRBV30; size: NA; CDR3: CAWKGLAGSGDTQYF; DNA: TGTGCCTGGAAGGGACTAGCGGGATCTGGGGATACGCAGTATTTT
D: NA; J: TRBJ2-2; V: TRBV27; size: NA; CDR3: CASSLWFSGNTGELFF; DNA: TGTGCCAGCAGTTTATGGTTTAGCGGGAACACCGGGGAGCTGTTTTTT
D: NA; J: TRBJ2-1; V: TRBV7-2; size: NA; CDR3: CASSPGSKGNEQFF; DNA: TGTGCCAGCAGCCCGGGGTCCAAAGGCAATGAGCAGTTCTTC
D: NA; J: TRBJ1-1; V: TRBV18; size: NA; CDR3: CASSPELPRNTEAFF; DNA: TGTGCCAGCTCACCAGAACTCCCCCGCAACACTGAAGCTTTCTTT
D: TRBD2; J: TRBJ2-3; V: TRBV5-4; size: once; CDR3: CASSLGGGSGRSDTQYF; DNA: TGTGCCAGCAGCTTGGGGGGGGGCAGCGGGAGGTCAGATACGCAGTATTTT
D: TRBD2; J: TRBJ2-5; V: TRBV11-2; size: once; CDR3: CASSPPGSAGEETQYF; DNA: TGTGCCAGCAGCCCTCCTGGGTCAGCGGGAGAAGAGACCCAGTACTTC
D: TRBD1; J: TRBJ2-2; V: TRBV10-3; size: NA; CDR3: CAISPGQGTGELFF; DNA: TGTGCCATCAGCCCCGGACAGGGAACCGGGGAGCTGTTTTTT
D: TRBD1; J: TRBJ2-7; V: TRBV28; size: NA; CDR3: CASSPRTGGYEQYF; DNA: TGTGCCAGCAGTCCCCGGACAGGGGGGTACGAGCAGTACTTC
D: NA; J: TRBJ2-7; V: TRBV29-1; size: NA; CDR3: CSVDSAGMDRYF; DNA: TGCAGCGTTGATTCTGCCGGGATGGATAGGTACTTC
D: NA; J: TRBJ2-1; V: TRBV12-3/TRBV12-4; size: NA; CDR3: CASSRDNYNEQFF; DNA: TGTGCCAGCAGTCGGGACAACTACAATGAGCAGTTCTTC
D: NA; J: TRBJ2-5; V: TRBV7-9; size: once; CDR3: CASSTGDPKETQYF; DNA: TGTGCCAGCAGCACAGGAGATCCAAAAGAGACCCAGTACTTC
D: NA; J: TRBJ1-4; V: TRBV7-9; size: once; CDR3: CASSLASSGGEKLFF; DNA: TGTGCCAGCAGCTTAGCGTCGTCAGGTGGTGAAAAACTGTTTTTT
D: NA; J: TRBJ1-2; V: TRBV15; size: NA; CDR3: CATSRDRTGYGYTF; DNA: TGTGCCACCAGCAGAGATAGGACTGGCTATGGCTACACCTTC
D: NA; J: TRBJ2-1; V: TRBV29-1; size: NA; CDR3: CSVAGGSSYNEQFF; DNA: TGCAGCGTTGCCGGGGGAAGCTCCTACAATGAGCAGTTCTTC
D: NA; J: TRBJ2-6; V: TRBV20-1; size: NA; CDR3: CSASVSPGANVLTF; DNA: TGCAGTGCTAGTGTAAGCCCTGGGGCCAACGTCCTGACTTTC
D: TRBD2; J: TRBJ2-7; V: TRBV10-2; size: NA; CDR3: CASRENGRAYEQYF; DNA: TGCGCCAGCCGTGAGAACGGGAGGGCCTACGAGCAGTACTTC
D: NA; J: TRBJ1-2; V: TRBV29-1; size: NA; CDR3: CSVVGLGNYGYTF; DNA: TGCAGCGTTGTGGGGCTGGGGAACTATGGCTACACCTTC
D: TRBD2; J: TRBJ2-3; V: TRBV19; size: NA; CDR3: CASSPPRVAGRSTDTQYF; DNA: TGTGCCAGTAGTCCCCCGAGGGTAGCGGGAAGGAGCACAGATACGCAGTATTTT
D: NA; J: TRBJ2-1; V: TRBV6-5; size: NA; CDR3: CASSRAQGLYDEQFF; DNA: TGTGCCAGCAGTCGAGCACAGGGTCTCTACGATGAGCAGTTCTTC
D: NA; J: TRBJ2-3; V: TRBV11-2; size: NA; CDR3: CANRDFTDTQYF; DNA: TGTGCCAACAGGGACTTCACAGATACGCAGTATTTT